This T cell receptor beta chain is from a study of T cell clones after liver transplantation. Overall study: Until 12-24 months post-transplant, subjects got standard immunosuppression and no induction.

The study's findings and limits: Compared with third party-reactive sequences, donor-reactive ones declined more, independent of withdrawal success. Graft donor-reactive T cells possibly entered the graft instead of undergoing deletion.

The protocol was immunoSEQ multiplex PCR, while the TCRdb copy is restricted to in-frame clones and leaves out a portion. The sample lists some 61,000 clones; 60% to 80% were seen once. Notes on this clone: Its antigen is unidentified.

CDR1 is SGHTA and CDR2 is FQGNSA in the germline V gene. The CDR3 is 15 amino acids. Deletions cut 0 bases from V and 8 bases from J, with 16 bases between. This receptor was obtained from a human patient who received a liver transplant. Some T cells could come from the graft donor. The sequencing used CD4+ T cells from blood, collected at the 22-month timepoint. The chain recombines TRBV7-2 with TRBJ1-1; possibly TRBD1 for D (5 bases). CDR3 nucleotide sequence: TGTGCCAGCAGCTTAGCGGAGTTGGGGGAAAGAGAAGCTTTCTTT. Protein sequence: CASSLAELGEREAFF.